Below, 8 T cell receptor beta chains from the same sample are listed, as sequenced in a study of CD8 T cells in Susac syndrome (dated by TCRdb to the late 2010s). Library construction relied on the immunoSEQ multiplex PCR assay. RNA was extracted using the RNeasy kit, and roughly 0.5 to 1 ug of the RNA was reverse transcribed with random hexamers. TCRdb cleaned the public reads at Q25 with fastp, built clones with MiXCR and kept in-frame beta chains. Merged by CDR3 protein, the rows form single entries marked with the most common genes and DNA. A total of some 120,000 distinct CDR3 sequences appear in this sample, about 95% of them only once. The top ten constitute over 0.1% of the sample. Source material: CD4+ T cells from PBMCs. These receptor sequences come from a human donor in good health.

The J gene is TRBJ1-5, the V gene TRBV6-5; no firm D call. CDR3 length: 15 residues. Trimming removed 2 bases at V and 0 bases at J, with 8 bases between. Germline-derived CDR1 and CDR2 are MNHEY and SVGAGI. The CDR3 nucleotides read TGTGCCAGCAGTTACAAGCCCTATAGCAATCAGCCCCAGCATTTT. This translates into CASSYKPYSNQPQHF.

The chain is built from TRBV13 and TRBJ2-6, with 8 positions matching TRBD2. CDR3 length equals 14 residues. The V gene's germline CDR1 is PRHDT and CDR2 FYEKMQ (reference sequence). Unmatched junction bases numbered 4, after V lost 8 bases and J lost 4 bases. The CDR3 protein is CASSKRGGANVLTF. The CDR3 nucleotides are TGTGCCAGCTCGAAGCGGGGGGGGGCCAACGTCCTGACTTTC.

The table lists this clonotype with a count of one. The chain combines TRBV7-8 with TRBJ2-3; D possibly corresponds to TRBD1 (6 bases). The CDR3 loop spans 14 amino acids. The V gene's germline CDR1 is SGHVS and CDR2 FQNEAQ. Trimming cost V 5 bases and J 3 bases, with 12 bases left between them. The CDR3 protein is CASSHREITDTQYF. The CDR3 nucleotides read TGTGCCAGCAGCCACAGGGAAATTACAGATACGCAGTATTTT.

The chain combines TRBV18 with TRBJ2-7, with TRBD2 matching over 7 bases. V was pared by 5 bases and J by 1 base, with 5 bases of the junction left unmatched. The germline V gene encodes CDR1 KGHSH and CDR2 LQKENI. The length of the CDR3 is 14 residues. In DNA form, the CDR3 reads TGTGCCAGCTCAGAGCAGCGGGATTCCTACGAGCAGTACTTC. Translated, it gives CASSEQRDSYEQYF.

The genes are TRBV6-2 or TRBV6-3 and TRBJ1-5; TRBD1 is a possible D gene (5 bases). Trimming removed 6 bases at V and 1 base at J, with 19 bases between. This CDR3 is 17 amino acids long. From germline, CDR1 is MNHEY and CDR2 SVGEGT. In DNA, the CDR3 is TGTGCCAGCAGCCCTGAAGAGGGGCGCGGAAGCAATCAGCCCCAGCATTTT. This sequence encodes CASSPEEGRGSNQPQHF.

The rearrangement joins TRBV7-2 to TRBJ2-4; 9 positions agree with TRBD2. Trimming removed 5 bases from V and 7 bases from J; junction bases left unmatched: 9. CDR1 and CDR2 (germline): SGHTA, FQGNSA. The CDR3 loop spans 15 amino acids. The CDR3 here is CASSRLAAVGNIQYF. The DNA of the CDR3 is TGTGCCAGCAGCCGACTAGCGGCGGTAGGGAACATTCAGTACTTC.

The chain uses TRBV19 and TRBJ2-5, with D unclear. V was shortened by 3 bases and J by 5 bases, with 10 bases between the two germline ends. Per the germline V gene, CDR1 is LNHDA and CDR2 is SQIVND (reference sequence). This CDR3 has 13 residues. The chain's CDR3 is CASSMGLKETQYF. CDR3 nucleotides: TGTGCCAGTAGTATGGGCCTAAAGGAGACCCAGTACTTC.

The chain uses TRBV12-3 or TRBV12-4 and TRBJ1-2, with D perhaps matching TRBD1 (5 bases). Deletions cut 5 bases from V and 7 bases from J, with 20 bases between. CDR3 size: 15 residues. DNA for the CDR3: TGTGCCAGCAGTCCACAGGCGGAACTTTCGTCTGGCTACACCTTC. This encodes CASSPQAELSSGYTF.